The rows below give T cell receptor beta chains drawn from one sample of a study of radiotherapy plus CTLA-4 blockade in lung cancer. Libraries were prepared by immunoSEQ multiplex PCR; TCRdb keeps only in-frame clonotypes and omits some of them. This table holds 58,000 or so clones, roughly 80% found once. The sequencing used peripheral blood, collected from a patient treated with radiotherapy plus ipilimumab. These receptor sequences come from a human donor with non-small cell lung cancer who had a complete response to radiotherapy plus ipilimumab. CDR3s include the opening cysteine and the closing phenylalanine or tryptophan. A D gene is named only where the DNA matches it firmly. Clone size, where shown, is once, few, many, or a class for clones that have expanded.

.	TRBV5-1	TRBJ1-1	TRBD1	CASSLMAGGNTEAFF	TGCGCCAGCAGCTTGATGGCAGGGGGCAACACTGAAGCTTTCTTT
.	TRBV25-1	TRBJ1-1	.	CASSDPGWPEAFF	TGTGCCAGCAGTGATCCCGGGTGGCCTGAAGCTTTCTTT
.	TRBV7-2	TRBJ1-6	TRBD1	CASSLRIGQGGFDSPLHF	TGTGCCAGCAGCTTAAGGATTGGGCAGGGGGGCTTCGATTCACCCCTCCACTTT
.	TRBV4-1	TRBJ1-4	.	CASSQLWRREKLFF	TGCGCCAGCAGCCAACTATGGCGGAGGGAAAAACTGTTTTTT
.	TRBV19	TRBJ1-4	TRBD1	CASSLSGGRQLRGEKLFF	TGTGCCAGTAGCCTCTCAGGTGGACGGCAACTCAGGGGGGAAAAACTGTTTTTT
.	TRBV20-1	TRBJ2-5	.	CSARRGETQYF	TGCAGTGCTAGACGGGGAGAGACCCAGTACTTC
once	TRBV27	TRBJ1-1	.	CASSYRANTEAFF	TGTGCCAGCAGTTACAGGGCAAACACTGAAGCTTTCTTT
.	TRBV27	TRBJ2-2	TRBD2	CASRPGLAGGPDTGELFF	TGTGCCAGCAGACCGGGACTAGCGGGAGGGCCTGACACCGGGGAGCTGTTTTTT
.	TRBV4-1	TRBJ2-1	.	CASSQDPQGSYNEQFF	TGCGCCAGCAGCCAAGATCCCCAGGGGTCCTACAATGAGCAGTTCTTC
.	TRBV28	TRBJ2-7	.	CASRSGGTPYEQYF	TGTGCCAGCCGCAGTGGAGGGACCCCCTACGAGCAGTACTTC
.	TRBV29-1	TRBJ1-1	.	CSGSGHLNTEAFF	TGCAGCGGGTCGGGACACTTGAACACTGAAGCTTTCTTT
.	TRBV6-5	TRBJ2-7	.	CASSSPASYEQYF	TGTGCCAGCAGTTCCCCCGCTTCCTACGAGCAGTACTTC
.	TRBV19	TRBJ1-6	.	CASSNPNTRGGSLHF	TGTGCCAGTAGTAACCCGAACACGCGTGGAGGGTCCCTCCACTTT
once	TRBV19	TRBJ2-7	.	CASRQTGTSFAEQYF	TGTGCCAGTAGACAAACCGGGACATCCTTCGCCGAGCAGTACTTC
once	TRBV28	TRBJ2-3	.	CASRISGRIAEGTDTQYF	TGTGCCAGCAGGATCTCCGGTAGGATAGCGGAGGGCACAGATACGCAGTATTTT
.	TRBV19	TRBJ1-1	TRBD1	CASSTRTGSMNTEAFF	TGTGCCAGTAGTACCCGGACAGGATCCATGAACACTGAAGCTTTCTTT
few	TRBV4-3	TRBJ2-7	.	CASSQDRRGGPSDEQYF	TGCGCCAGCAGCCAAGATCGAAGGGGGGGCCCTTCGGACGAGCAGTACTTC
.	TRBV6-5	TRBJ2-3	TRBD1	CASSYRQGASTDTQYF	TGTGCCAGCAGTTACCGACAGGGGGCTTCGACAGATACGCAGTATTTT
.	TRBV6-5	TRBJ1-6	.	CASKGGGLENSPLHF	TGTGCCAGCAAGGGGGGGGGCCTGGAGAATTCACCCCTCCACTTT
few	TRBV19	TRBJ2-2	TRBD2	CASKGTSGGVGAGELFF	TGTGCCAGTAAGGGGACTAGCGGGGGGGTAGGAGCCGGGGAGCTGTTTTTT
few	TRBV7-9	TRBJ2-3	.	CASSYQGLNTDTQYF	TGTGCCAGCAGTTACCAGGGACTTAACACAGATACGCAGTATTTT
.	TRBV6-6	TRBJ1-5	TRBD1	CASSRTGRGQPQHF	TGTGCCAGCAGCAGGACAGGGAGAGGTCAGCCCCAGCATTTT
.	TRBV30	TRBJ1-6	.	CAWKETYNSPLHF	TGTGCCTGGAAAGAGACCTATAATTCACCCCTCCACTTT
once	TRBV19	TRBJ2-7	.	CASSMGSSYEQYF	TGTGCCAGTAGTATGGGCAGCTCCTACGAGCAGTACTTC
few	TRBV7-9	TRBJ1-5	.	CASRTDDQPQHF	TGTGCCAGCAGAACAGACGATCAGCCCCAGCATTTT
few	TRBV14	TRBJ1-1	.	CASSQPRTEMNTEAFF	TGTGCCAGCAGCCAGCCCAGGACAGAAATGAACACTGAAGCTTTCTTT
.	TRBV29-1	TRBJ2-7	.	CSVEVDTDLYEQYF	TGCAGCGTTGAAGTAGACACCGACCTCTACGAGCAGTACTTC
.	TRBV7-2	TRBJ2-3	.	CASSLTMGTDTQYF	TGTGCCAGCAGCTTGACTATGGGCACAGATACGCAGTATTTT
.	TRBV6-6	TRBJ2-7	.	CASSRGENEQYF	TGTGCCAGCAGCAGAGGTGAGAACGAGCAGTACTTC
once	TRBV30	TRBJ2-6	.	CAWSPYPPGSRSGANVLTF	TGTGCCTGGAGTCCATATCCACCGGGGAGCCGCTCTGGGGCCAACGTCCTGACTTTC
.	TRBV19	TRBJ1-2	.	CASSIETVPRGGYTF	TGTGCCAGTAGTATAGAGACGGTCCCCAGGGGTGGCTACACCTTC
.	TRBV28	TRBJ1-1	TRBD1	CASSSGGGGNTEAFF	TGTGCCAGCAGTTCAGGGGGCGGGGGGAACACTGAAGCTTTCTTT